This T cell receptor (beta chain) is drawn from a study of blood T cells in healthy people across ages. A J-beta primer mix and a sample-barcoded 5' primer were used in a second PCR of about 7 to 12 cycles. TCRdb reprocessed the 5' RACE reads via MiXCR and lists one record per CDR3 protein. The table has approximately 820,000 distinct CDR3 sequences, around 42% seen once. The ends were cut back, 3 bases at V and 5 bases at J, with 8 bases in the middle. Looked up from germline, CDR1 is MNHEY and CDR2 is SMNVEV (reference sequence). The CDR3 runs 14 residues. The receptor was isolated from a man aged 55 to 70 in good health. The rearrangement uses TRBV27 and TRBJ1-6; D not certain. Material: blood. As DNA, the CDR3 is TGTGCCAGCAGTTTTCCGCAGGATAATTCACCCCTCCACTTT. Amino acid sequence: CASSFPQDNSPLHF.